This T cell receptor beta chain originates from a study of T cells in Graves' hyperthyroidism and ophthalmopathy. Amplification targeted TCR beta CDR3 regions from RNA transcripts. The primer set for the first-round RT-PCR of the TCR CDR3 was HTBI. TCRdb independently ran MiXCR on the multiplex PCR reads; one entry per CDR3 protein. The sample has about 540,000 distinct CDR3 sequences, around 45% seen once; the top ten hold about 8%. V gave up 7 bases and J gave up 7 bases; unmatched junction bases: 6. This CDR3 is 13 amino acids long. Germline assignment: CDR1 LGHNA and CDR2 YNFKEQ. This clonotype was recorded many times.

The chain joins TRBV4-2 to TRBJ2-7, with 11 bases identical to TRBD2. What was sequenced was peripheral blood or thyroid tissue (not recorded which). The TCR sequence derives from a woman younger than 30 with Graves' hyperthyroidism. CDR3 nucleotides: TGTGCCAGCACTCCGGGACTAGCGGATGAGCAGTACTTC. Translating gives CASTPGLADEQYF.